This T cell receptor (beta chain) was sequenced for a study of T cell repertoires in cytomegalovirus infection. Using its own MiXCR run on the reads, TCRdb lists one record per CDR3 protein. The repertoire holds hundreds of thousands of distinct CDR3 sequences, with approximately 24% as singletons. Between the trimmed V and J ends, which lost 3 bases and 4 bases, there was a span of 13 bases. This CDR3 is built from 15 residues. The germline CDR1 and CDR2 sequences are MDHEN and SYDVKM. The chain links TRBV28 to TRBJ1-5, with D unresolved. The sequenced sample consisted of CD8+ T cells from PBMCs. The clonotype originates from a human donor in good health (CMV status not recorded). Some clones in this sample may be carry-over from other donors' samples. CDR3 region: CASSFGQEENQPQHF. The CDR3, as DNA: TGTGCCAGCAGTTTTGGCCAGGAAGAGAATCAGCCCCAGCATTTT.